A selection of T cell receptor beta chains follows, all from one sample in a study of control samples from healthy donors and cancer patients. Clones were read by immunoSEQ multiplex PCR, and TCRdb kept only the in-frame ones, dropping some. The sample has approximately 170,000 clones; almost 90% are singletons. Sequencing was carried out using blood. The receptors shown here come from a woman between 50 and 59 years old in good health. Both conserved end residues are part of each CDR3. Fields, in order: clone size, V gene, D gene, J gene, CDR3 protein, CDR3 DNA. The D gene is left open where the match is weak. A row's size may be missing; if present it is once, few, many or a size class.

.	TRBV7-2	TRBD1	TRBJ1-5	CASSPQGAIQPQHF	TGTGCCAGCAGCCCACAGGGGGCAATTCAGCCCCAGCATTTT
.	TRBV25-1	.	TRBJ1-2	CASSEMGNYGYTF	TGTGCCAGCAGTGAAATGGGAAACTATGGCTACACCTTC
.	TRBV3-1/TRBV3-2	.	TRBJ2-7	CASSQGGEQYF	TGTGCCAGCAGCCAAGGCGGGGAGCAGTACTTC
.	TRBV30	.	TRBJ1-1	CAWSPWGGTEAFF	TGTGCCTGGAGCCCATGGGGGGGAACTGAAGCTTTCTTT
.	TRBV7-3	TRBD2	TRBJ2-2	CASNQAAGVTGELFF	TGTGCCAGCAACCAGGCAGCGGGAGTCACCGGGGAGCTGTTTTTT
.	TRBV10-3	.	TRBJ1-5	CAISESGGAAQPQHF	TGTGCCATCAGTGAGTCTGGTGGGGCCGCTCAGCCCCAGCATTTT
.	TRBV7-7	.	TRBJ1-3	CASSLDGSSGNTIYF	TGTGCTAGCAGCTTAGATGGCTCCTCTGGAAACACCATATATTTT
.	TRBV28	.	TRBJ2-5	CASSRYRLGVQETQYF	TGTGCCAGCAGCCGGTACAGACTTGGAGTACAAGAGACCCAGTACTTC
.	TRBV6-2/TRBV6-3	TRBD2	TRBJ2-5	CASSYTRLADQETQYF	TGTGCCAGCAGTTACACCCGACTAGCGGATCAAGAGACCCAGTACTTC
.	TRBV5-1	TRBD2	TRBJ2-1	CASRSPSGGSYNEQFF	TGCGCCAGCAGGTCCCCCAGCGGGGGTTCCTACAATGAGCAGTTCTTC
.	TRBV2	TRBD1	TRBJ1-4	CASGQTGAEKLFF	TGTGCCAGTGGGCAGACAGGGGCCGAAAAACTGTTTTTT
.	TRBV7-8	TRBD1	TRBJ1-5	CASSLFLTGPAQPQHF	TGTGCCAGCAGCTTATTTCTGACAGGGCCTGCACAGCCCCAGCATTTT
.	TRBV5-4	.	TRBJ2-3	CASSLDPVDTQYF	TGTGCCAGCAGCTTGGACCCGGTGGATACGCAGTATTTT
.	TRBV9	TRBD1	TRBJ2-5	CASSETGLETQYF	TGTGCCAGCAGCGAGACAGGGTTGGAGACCCAGTACTTC
.	TRBV28	TRBD2	TRBJ2-1	CASERGNAYNEQFF	TGTGCCAGCGAGCGGGGGAATGCCTACAATGAGCAGTTCTTC
.	TRBV5-1	.	TRBJ2-2	CASRGTENTGELFF	TGCGCCAGCCGGGGGACAGAGAACACCGGGGAGCTGTTTTTT
.	TRBV24-1	TRBD1	TRBJ1-2	CATSDPGQTYGYTF	TGTGCCACCAGTGATCCGGGACAGACCTATGGCTACACCTTC
.	TRBV13	.	TRBJ2-3	CASSERDSRTDTQYF	TGTGCCAGCAGCGAAAGGGACTCCCGGACAGATACGCAGTATTTT
.	TRBV6-1	.	TRBJ2-1	CASSEAYNSGLGEQFF	TGTGCCAGCAGTGAAGCGTACAACAGTGGGCTGGGTGAGCAGTTCTTC
once	TRBV25-1	TRBD1	TRBJ1-2	CASRGDRAGGYTF	TGTGCCAGCAGGGGGGACAGGGCTGGTGGCTACACCTTC
.	TRBV30	.	TRBJ1-1	CAWSPRPRDQAFF	TGTGCCTGGAGCCCCCGGCCCCGGGACCAAGCTTTCTTT
.	TRBV11-2	.	TRBJ2-7	CASSLERTAAYEQYF	TGTGCCAGCAGCTTAGAGAGGACAGCCGCCTACGAGCAGTACTTC
.	TRBV15	.	TRBJ1-6	CATALGKAAFPNSPLHF	TGTGCCACCGCCTTGGGGAAAGCCGCCTTTCCAAATTCACCCCTCCACTTT
.	TRBV4-3	.	TRBJ1-3	CASSQVGGESPGNTIYF	TGCGCCAGCAGCCAAGTAGGGGGTGAATCTCCTGGAAACACCATATATTTT
.	TRBV7-6	TRBD2	TRBJ2-1	CASSPGGLAEEQFF	TGTGCCAGCAGCCCAGGGGGACTAGCGGAGGAGCAGTTCTTC
.	TRBV9	.	TRBJ1-3	CASSVEGFSGNTIYF	TGTGCCAGCAGCGTAGAGGGCTTCTCTGGAAACACCATATATTTT
.	TRBV9	.	TRBJ2-5	CASTRSDLETQYF	TGTGCCAGCACCCGGTCGGACCTAGAGACCCAGTACTTC
.	TRBV29-1	TRBD2	TRBJ2-1	CSAKQLAGGTNEQFF	TGCAGCGCCAAACAACTAGCGGGAGGGACTAATGAGCAGTTCTTC
.	TRBV7-6	.	TRBJ2-7	CASGPFGSYEQYF	TGTGCCAGCGGGCCTTTTGGGAGCTACGAGCAGTACTTC
once	TRBV10-3	TRBD1	TRBJ2-2	CAIRQGSGGELFF	TGTGCCATCCGACAGGGGTCAGGCGGGGAGCTGTTTTTT
.	TRBV30	.	TRBJ1-5	CAWSVRTNQPQHF	TGTGCCTGGAGTGTACGCACCAATCAGCCCCAGCATTTT
.	TRBV6-4	.	TRBJ1-1	CASSDTRTVKHSEAFF	TGTGCCAGCAGTGACACCCGGACGGTGAAACACTCCGAAGCTTTCTTT
once	TRBV4-3	TRBD1	TRBJ2-1	CASSQDPGTGLGNEQFF	TGCGCCAGCAGCCAAGATCCCGGGACAGGGCTGGGCAATGAGCAGTTCTTC
.	TRBV6-2/TRBV6-3	.	TRBJ2-2	CASSYSWGGTVLAGELFF	TGTGCCAGCAGTTACTCATGGGGCGGGACAGTCCTTGCCGGGGAGCTGTTTTTT
.	TRBV5-4	.	TRBJ2-3	CASSLVLGHPKITDTQYF	TGTGCCAGCAGCTTGGTTCTGGGGCACCCTAAGATCACAGATACGCAGTATTTT
once	TRBV5-1	.	TRBJ2-7	CASSFYDYSYEQYF	TGCGCCAGCAGCTTTTACGACTACTCCTACGAGCAGTACTTC
.	TRBV5-4	.	TRBJ1-1	CASSLYPNEAFF	TGTGCCAGCAGCTTATATCCGAATGAAGCTTTCTTT
.	TRBV9	.	TRBJ2-7	CASSSRPADSYEQYF	TGTGCCAGCAGCTCCCGCCCGGCGGACAGCTACGAGCAGTACTTC
once	TRBV18	.	TRBJ2-7	CASSSTLSYEQYF	TGTGCCAGCTCGTCGACACTTTCCTACGAGCAGTACTTC
.	TRBV9	TRBD1	TRBJ1-2	CASSVALGTGSLNYGYTF	TGTGCCAGCAGCGTAGCTCTGGGGACAGGGTCCCTTAACTATGGCTACACCTTC
.	TRBV2	TRBD1	TRBJ2-6	CASNLGGTGGSGANVLTF	TGTGCCAGCAATTTAGGGGGGACAGGGGGCTCTGGGGCCAACGTCCTGACTTTC
.	TRBV11-3	.	TRBJ2-1	CASSFAGATNEQFF	TGTGCCAGCAGCTTTGCGGGGGCGACCAATGAGCAGTTCTTC
.	TRBV7-5	.	TRBJ2-1	CVRSWSGQSSYNEQFF	TGTGTCAGAAGCTGGTCCGGGCAGAGCTCCTACAATGAGCAGTTCTTC
.	TRBV24-1	.	TRBJ2-1	CATSDFREQFF	TGTGCCACCAGTGATTTCAGAGAGCAGTTCTTC
.	TRBV30	.	TRBJ2-7	CAWNFGPLGYEQYF	TGTGCCTGGAACTTCGGGCCCCTGGGATACGAGCAGTACTTC
.	TRBV4-3	TRBD1	TRBJ1-1	CASSQGDRLNTEAFF	TGCGCCAGCAGCCAAGGGGACAGACTGAACACTGAAGCTTTCTTT